This TCR beta chain was sequenced in a study of blood T cell repertoires in COVID-19. The protocol was immunoSEQ multiplex PCR, while the TCRdb copy is restricted to in-frame clones and leaves out a portion. Altogether around 140,000 clones are present, roughly 82% being singletons, with the ten largest covering more than 8.5%. Material for sequencing was peripheral blood. The receptor was isolated from a man aged 55 to 69 with active or convalescent COVID-19.

This CDR3 reads CASSQFGDSNQPQHF. The CDR3 DNA is TGCGCCAGCAGCCAGTTCGGGGATAGCAATCAGCCCCAGCATTTT. This chain connects TRBV4-1 to TRBJ1-5; no firm D call. The CDR3 sequence is 15 residues long. Trimming shortened V by 3 bases and J by 0 bases, and 9 bases separated the two germline ends. Germline-derived CDR1 and CDR2 are MGHRA and YSYEKL.